The following is a T cell receptor (beta chain) sequence with its context. The V end lost 5 bases, the J end lost 5 bases, and 18 bases lay between the germline ends. Germline CDR1 LNHDA, CDR2 SQIVND (reference sequence). The CDR3 is 15 residues long. Using immunoSEQ multiplex PCR, the repertoire was profiled, and TCRdb retains in-frame clones only, with some absent. Of 55,000 to 85,000 clones listed, 75% to 90% are singletons. The sample originates from a study of OX40 agonist ivuxolimab in advanced cancers. The sample was CD4+ or CD8+ T cells sorted from blood, taken in a trial of the OX40 agonist ivuxolimab. The origin of this receptor is an adult with an advanced solid tumor such as melanoma, head and neck, liver or kidney cancer. This rearrangement joins TRBV19 to TRBJ1-2; the D gene is possibly TRBD1 (6 bases). CDR3 DNA sequence: TGTGCCAGTAGTTTTGATGGGACATTCTTTTATGGCTACACCTTC. It encodes CASSFDGTFFYGYTF. Full variable domain (remainder filled in from reference TRBV19 and TRBJ1-2): DGGITQSPKYLFRKEGQNVTLSCEQNLNHDAMYWYRQDPGQGLRLIYYSQIVNDFQKGDIAEGYSVSREKKESFPLTVTSAQKNPTAFYLCASSFDGTFFYGYTFGSGTRLTVV.